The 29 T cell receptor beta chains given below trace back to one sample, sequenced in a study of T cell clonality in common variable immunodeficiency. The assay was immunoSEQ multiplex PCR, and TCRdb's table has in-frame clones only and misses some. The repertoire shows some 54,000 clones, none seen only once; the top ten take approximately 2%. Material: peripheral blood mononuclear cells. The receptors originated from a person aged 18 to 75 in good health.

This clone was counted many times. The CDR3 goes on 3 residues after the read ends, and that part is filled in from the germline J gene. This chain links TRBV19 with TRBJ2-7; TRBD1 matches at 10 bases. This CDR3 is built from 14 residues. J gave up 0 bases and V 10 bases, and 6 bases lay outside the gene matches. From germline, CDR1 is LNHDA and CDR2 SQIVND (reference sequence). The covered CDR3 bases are TGTGCCACCCGGACAGGGGGGAGCTCCTACGAG. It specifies CATRTGGSSYE. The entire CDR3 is CATRTGGSSYEQYF.

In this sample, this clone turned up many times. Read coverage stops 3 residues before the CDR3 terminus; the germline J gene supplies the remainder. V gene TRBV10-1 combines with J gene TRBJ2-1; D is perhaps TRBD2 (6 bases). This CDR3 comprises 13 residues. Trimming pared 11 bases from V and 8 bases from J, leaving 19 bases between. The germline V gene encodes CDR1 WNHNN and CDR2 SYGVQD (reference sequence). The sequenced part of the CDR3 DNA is TGCGCCGGAACCTATCAACCGGGGGATGAG. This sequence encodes CAGTYQPGDE. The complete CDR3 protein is CAGTYQPGDEQFF.

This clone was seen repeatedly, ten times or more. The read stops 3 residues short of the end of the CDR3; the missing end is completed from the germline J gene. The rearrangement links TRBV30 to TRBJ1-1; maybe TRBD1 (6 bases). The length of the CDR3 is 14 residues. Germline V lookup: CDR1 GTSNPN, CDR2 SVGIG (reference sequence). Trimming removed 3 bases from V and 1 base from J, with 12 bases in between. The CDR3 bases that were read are TGTGCCTGGAGAGTTATGGACAGGAACACTGAA. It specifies CAWRVMDRNTE. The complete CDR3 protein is CAWRVMDRNTEAFF.

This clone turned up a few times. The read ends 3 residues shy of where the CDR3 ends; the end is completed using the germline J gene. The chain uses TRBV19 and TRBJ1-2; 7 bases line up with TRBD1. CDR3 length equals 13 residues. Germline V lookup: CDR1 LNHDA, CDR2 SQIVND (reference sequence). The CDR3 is CASKGMGTDTYTF. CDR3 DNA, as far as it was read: TGTGCCAGTAAGGGCATGGGGACAGATACC.

The CDR3 protein is CASSLRGGETQYF. The covered CDR3 bases are TGTGCCAGCAGCTTAAGGGGAGGAGAGACC. The chain uses TRBV11-2 and TRBJ2-5; weak D call: TRBD2 (6 bases). The read ends 3 residues early relative to the CDR3; the germline J gene fills the gap. V was trimmed by 2 bases and J by 4 bases, leaving 8 bases between them. This CDR3 is 13 amino acids long. The germline V gene encodes CDR1 SGHAT and CDR2 FQNNGV.

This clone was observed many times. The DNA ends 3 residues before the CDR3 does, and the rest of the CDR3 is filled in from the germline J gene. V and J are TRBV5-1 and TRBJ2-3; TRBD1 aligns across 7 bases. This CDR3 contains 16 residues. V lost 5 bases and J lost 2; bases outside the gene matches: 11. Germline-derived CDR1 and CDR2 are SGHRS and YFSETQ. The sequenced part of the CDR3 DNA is TGCGCCAGCAGACGGGACAGACGACGCCTCACAGATACG. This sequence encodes CASRRDRRRLTDT. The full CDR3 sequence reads CASRRDRRRLTDTQYF.

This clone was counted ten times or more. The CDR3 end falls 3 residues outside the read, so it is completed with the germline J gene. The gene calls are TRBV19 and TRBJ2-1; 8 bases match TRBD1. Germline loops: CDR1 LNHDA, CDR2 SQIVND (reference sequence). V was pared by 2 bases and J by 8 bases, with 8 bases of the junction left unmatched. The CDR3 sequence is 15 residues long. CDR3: CASSIKFQGADEQFF. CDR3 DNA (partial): TGTGCCAGTAGTATAAAATTTCAGGGGGCGGATGAG.

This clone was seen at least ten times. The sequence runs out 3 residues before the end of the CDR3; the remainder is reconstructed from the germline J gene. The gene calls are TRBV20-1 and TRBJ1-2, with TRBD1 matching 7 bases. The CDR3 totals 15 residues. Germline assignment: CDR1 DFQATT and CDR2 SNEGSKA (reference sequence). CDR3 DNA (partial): TGCAGTGCTTTTTCCTCGGGACAGAAAAACGGAGGC. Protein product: CSAFSSGQKNGG. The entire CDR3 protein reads CSAFSSGQKNGGYTF.

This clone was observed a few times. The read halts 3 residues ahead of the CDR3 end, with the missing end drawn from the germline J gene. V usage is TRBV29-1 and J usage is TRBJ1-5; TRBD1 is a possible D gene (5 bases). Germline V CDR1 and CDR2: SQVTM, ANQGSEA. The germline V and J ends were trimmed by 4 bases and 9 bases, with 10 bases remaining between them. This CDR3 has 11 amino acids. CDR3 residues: CSVGGEWPQHF. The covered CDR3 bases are TGCAGCGTTGGGGGGGAGTGGCCC.

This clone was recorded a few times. The CDR3 loop reads CASNGAAPDQPQHF. The CDR3 DNA, read in part, is TGTGCCAGTAATGGGGCTGCGCCAGATCAGCCC. The chain combines TRBV19 with TRBJ1-5, with a tentative D call TRBD1 (5 bases). The read finishes 3 residues shy of the CDR3 end, and the germline J gene is used to complete it. This CDR3 comprises 14 residues. The germline V gene has CDR1 LNHDA and CDR2 SQIVND (reference sequence). Trimming stripped 7 bases from V and 5 bases from J, with 15 bases between.

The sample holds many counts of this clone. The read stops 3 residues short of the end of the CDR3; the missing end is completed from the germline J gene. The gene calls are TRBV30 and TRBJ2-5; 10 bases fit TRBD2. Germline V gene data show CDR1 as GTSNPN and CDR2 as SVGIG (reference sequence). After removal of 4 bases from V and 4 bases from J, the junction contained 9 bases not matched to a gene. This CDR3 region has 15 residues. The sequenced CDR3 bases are TGTGCCTGGACTATTCCCGGGACTAGCGTAGAGACC. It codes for CAWTIPGTSVET. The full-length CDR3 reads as CAWTIPGTSVETQYF.

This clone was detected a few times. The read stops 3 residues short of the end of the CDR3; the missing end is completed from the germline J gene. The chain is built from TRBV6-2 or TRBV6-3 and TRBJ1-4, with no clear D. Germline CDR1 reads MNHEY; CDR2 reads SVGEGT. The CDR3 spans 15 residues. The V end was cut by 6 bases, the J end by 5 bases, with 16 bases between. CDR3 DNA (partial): TGTGCCAGCAGCCGGAACGGACGGGGAAATGAAAAA. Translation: CASSRNGRGNEK. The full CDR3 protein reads CASSRNGRGNEKLFF.

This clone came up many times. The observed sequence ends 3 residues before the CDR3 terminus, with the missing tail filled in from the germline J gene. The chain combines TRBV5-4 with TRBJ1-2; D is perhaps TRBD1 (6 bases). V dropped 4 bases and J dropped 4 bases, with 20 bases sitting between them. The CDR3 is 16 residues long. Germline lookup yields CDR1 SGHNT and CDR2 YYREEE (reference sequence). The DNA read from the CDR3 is TGTGCCAGCAGCGCCGTATCCAGGGGACCCACCTATGGC. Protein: CASSAVSRGPTYG. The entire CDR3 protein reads CASSAVSRGPTYGYTF.

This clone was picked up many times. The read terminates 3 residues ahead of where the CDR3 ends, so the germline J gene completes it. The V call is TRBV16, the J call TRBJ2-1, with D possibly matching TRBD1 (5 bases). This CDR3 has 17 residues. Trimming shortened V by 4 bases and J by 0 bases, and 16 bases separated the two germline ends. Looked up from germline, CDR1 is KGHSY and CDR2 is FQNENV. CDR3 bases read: TGTGCCAGCAGCCGCCTAGACAGTGGGAACTCCTACAATGAG. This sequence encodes CASSRLDSGNSYNE. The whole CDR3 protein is CASSRLDSGNSYNEQFF.

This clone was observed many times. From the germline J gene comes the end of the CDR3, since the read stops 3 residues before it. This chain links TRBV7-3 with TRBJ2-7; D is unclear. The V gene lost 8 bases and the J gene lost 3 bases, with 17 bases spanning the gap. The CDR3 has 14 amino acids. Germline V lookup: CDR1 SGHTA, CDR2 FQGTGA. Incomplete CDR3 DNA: TGTGCCAGCCGGAGTCACCCAGGAGACTACGAG. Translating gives CASRSHPGDYE. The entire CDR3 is CASRSHPGDYEQYF. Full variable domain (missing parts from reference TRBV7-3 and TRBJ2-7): GAGVSQTPSNKVTEKGKYVELRCDPISGHTALYWYRQSLGQGPEFLIYFQGTGAADDSGLPNDRFFAVRPEGSVSTLKIQRTERGDSAVYLCASRSHPGDYEQYFGPGTRLTVT.

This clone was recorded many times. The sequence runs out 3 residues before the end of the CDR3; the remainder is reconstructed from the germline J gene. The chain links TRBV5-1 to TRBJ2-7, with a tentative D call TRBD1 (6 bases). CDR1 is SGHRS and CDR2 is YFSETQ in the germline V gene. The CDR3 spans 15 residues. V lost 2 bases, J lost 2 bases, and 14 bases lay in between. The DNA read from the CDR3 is TGCGCCAGCAGCTTTGAAGGGGGTGGGACCTACGAG. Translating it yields CASSFEGGGTYE. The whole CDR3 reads CASSFEGGGTYEQYF.

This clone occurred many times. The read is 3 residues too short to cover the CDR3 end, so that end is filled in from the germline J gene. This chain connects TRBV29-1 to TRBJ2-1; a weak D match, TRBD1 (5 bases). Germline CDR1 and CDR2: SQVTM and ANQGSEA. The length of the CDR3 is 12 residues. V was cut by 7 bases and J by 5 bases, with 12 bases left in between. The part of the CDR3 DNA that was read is TGCAGCGCGCAACAGGTGAACAATGAG. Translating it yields CSAQQVNNE. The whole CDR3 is CSAQQVNNEQFF.

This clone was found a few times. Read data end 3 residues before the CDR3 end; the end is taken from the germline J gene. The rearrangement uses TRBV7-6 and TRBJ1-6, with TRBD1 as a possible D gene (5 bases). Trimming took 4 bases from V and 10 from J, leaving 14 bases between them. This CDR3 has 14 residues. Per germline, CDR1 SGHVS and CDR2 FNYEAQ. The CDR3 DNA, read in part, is TGTGCCAGCAGCTCGTGGGGGGGAGGGTCACCC. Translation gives CASSSWGGGSP. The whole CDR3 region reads CASSSWGGGSPLHF.

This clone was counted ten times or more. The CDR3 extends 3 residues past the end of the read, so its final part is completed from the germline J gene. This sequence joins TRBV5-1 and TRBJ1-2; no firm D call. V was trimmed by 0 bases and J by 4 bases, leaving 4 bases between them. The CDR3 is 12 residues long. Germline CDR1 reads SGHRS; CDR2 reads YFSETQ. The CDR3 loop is CASSLASYGYTF. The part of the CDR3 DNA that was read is TGCGCCAGCAGCTTGGCCAGCTATGGC.

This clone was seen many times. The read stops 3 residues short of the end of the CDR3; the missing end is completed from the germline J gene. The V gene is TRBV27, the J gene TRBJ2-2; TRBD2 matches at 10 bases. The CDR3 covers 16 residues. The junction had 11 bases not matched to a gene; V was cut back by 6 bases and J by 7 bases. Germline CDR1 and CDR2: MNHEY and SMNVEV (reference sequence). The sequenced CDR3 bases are TGTGCCAGCAGCCCTAGCGGGAGAGCACTCAGCGGGGAG. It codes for CASSPSGRALSGE. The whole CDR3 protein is CASSPSGRALSGELFF.

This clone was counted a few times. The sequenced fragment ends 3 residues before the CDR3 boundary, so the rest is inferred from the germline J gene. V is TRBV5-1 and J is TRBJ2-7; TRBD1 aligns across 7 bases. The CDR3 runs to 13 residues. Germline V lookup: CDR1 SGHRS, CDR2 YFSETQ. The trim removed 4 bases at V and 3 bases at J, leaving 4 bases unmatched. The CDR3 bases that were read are TGCGCCAGCAGCCCGGGACAGAGCTACGAG. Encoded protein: CASSPGQSYE. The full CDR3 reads CASSPGQSYEQYF.

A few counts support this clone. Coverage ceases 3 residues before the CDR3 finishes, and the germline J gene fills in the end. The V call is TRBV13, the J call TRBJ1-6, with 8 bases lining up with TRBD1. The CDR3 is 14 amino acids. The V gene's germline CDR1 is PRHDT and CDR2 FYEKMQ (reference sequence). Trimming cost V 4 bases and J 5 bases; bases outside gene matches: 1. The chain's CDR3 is CASSSDRDNSPLHF. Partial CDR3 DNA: TGTGCCAGCAGCTCGGACAGGGATAATTCACCC.

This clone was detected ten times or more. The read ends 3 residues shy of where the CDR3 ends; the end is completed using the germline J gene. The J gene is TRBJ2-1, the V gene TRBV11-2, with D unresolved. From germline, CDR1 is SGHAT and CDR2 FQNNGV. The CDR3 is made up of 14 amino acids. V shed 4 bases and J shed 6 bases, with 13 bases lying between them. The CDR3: CASSSPERSNEQFF. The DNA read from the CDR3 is TGTGCCAGCAGCTCCCCCGAGCGATCCAATGAG.

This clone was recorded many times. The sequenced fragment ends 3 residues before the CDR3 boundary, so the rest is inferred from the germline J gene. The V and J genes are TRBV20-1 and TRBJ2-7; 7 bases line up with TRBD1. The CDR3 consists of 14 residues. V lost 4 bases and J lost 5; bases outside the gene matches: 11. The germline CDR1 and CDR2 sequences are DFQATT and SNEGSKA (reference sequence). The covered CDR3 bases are TGCAGTGCTACCAAAGACAGGGCCCTCCACGAG. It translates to CSATKDRALHE. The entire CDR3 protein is CSATKDRALHEQYF.

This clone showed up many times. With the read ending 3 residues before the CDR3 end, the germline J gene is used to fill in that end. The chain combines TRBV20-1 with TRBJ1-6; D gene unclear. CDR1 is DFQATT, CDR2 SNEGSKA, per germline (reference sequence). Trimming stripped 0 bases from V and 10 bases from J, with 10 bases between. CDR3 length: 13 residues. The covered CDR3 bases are TGCAGTGCTAGAGAAAGGGTCGAGTCACCC. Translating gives CSARERVESP. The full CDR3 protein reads CSARERVESPLHF.

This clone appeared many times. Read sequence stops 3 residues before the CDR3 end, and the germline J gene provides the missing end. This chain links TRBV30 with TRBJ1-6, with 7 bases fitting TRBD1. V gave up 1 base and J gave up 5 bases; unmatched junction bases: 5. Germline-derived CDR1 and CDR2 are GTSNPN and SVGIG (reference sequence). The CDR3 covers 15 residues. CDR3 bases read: TGTGCCTGGAGTGCTGGACAGGCTAATAATTCACCC. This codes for CAWSAGQANNSP. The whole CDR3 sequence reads CAWSAGQANNSPLHF. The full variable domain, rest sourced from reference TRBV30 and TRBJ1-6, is SQTIHQWPATLVQPVGSPLSLECTVEGTSNPNLYWYRQAAGRGLQLLFYSVGIGQISSEVPQNLSASRPQDRQFILSSKKLLLSDSGFYLCAWSAGQANNSPLHFGNGTRLTVT.

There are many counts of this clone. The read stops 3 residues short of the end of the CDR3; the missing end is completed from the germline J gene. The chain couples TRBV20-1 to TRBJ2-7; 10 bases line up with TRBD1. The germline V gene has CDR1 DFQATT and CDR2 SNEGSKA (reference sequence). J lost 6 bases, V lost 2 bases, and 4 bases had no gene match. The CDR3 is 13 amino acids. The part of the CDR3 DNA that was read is TGCAGTGCTAGAAGGACAGGGGGACGCGAG. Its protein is CSARRTGGRE. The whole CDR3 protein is CSARRTGGREQYF.

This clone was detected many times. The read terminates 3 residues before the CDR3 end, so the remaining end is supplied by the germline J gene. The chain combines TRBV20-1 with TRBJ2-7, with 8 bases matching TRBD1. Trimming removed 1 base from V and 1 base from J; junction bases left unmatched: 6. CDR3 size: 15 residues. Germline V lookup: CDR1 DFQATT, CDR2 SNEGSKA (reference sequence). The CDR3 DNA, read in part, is TGCAGTGCTAGAGTAAGAAACAGGGGGTCCTACGAG. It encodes CSARVRNRGSYE. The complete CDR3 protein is CSARVRNRGSYEQYF.

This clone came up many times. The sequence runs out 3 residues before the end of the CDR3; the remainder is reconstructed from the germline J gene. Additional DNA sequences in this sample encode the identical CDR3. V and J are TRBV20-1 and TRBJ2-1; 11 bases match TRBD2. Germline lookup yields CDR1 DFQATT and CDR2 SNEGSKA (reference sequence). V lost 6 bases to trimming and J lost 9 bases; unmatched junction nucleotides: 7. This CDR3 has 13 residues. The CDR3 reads CSAELAGVGEQFF. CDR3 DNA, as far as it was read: TGCAGTGCGGAACTAGCGGGAGTGGGTGAG.